This T cell receptor beta chain was documented in a study of immune evolution from preneoplasia to lung adenocarcinoma. Trimming removed 4 bases from V and 5 bases from J; junction bases left unmatched: 5. This CDR3 has 15 amino acids. In germline, CDR1 is SGHDN, CDR2 FVKESK. The repertoire was sequenced with immunoSEQ multiplex PCR; TCRdb's copy has only in-frame clones and lacks some. Here the sample spans about 10,000 clones, 75% to 85% being singletons. This clone qualifies as large. The specimen sequenced was FFPE minimally invasive lung adenocarcinoma tissue. This chain connects TRBV14 to TRBJ1-6, with 7 bases matching TRBD1. The source of this sequence is a person aged 65 to 79 with lung adenocarcinoma. The CDR3 reads CASSPATGNNSPLHF. CDR3 sequence (DNA): TGTGCCAGCAGCCCTGCGACAGGGAATAATTCACCCCTCCACTTT.